The 6 T cell receptor beta chains below were found in one sample sequenced in a study of graft-versus-host responses after intestinal transplantation. Lamina propria and intraepithelial lymphocytes were released by processing graft tissue. Measured with immunoSEQ multiplex PCR; TCRdb has only the in-frame clones, and not every one. The sample has 20,000 to 25,000 clones; 70% to 80% are singletons. The specimen was ileum tissue, collected 12 days after intestinal transplant. These receptors all stem from a human patient who received an intestinal transplant, so some T cells may come from the graft donor.

This clone was recorded a few times. The V and J genes are TRBV4-3 and TRBJ2-1, with 9 bases identical to TRBD2. CDR1 LGHNA and CDR2 YSLEER come from the germline V gene. V dropped 4 bases and J dropped 7; count of bases not matched to a gene: 11. There are 16 residues in the CDR3. The CDR3 sequence: CASSPSGLAPTNEQFF. The CDR3 DNA sequence: TGCGCCAGCAGCCCGTCTGGACTAGCGCCGACTAATGAGCAGTTCTTC.

Written as DNA, the CDR3 is TGTGCCAGCTCACCCGGGGTCTGGGGCTACACCTTC. Protein sequence: CASSPGVWGYTF. The chain couples TRBV18 to TRBJ1-2; D call uncertain. V was cut by 3 bases and J by 8 bases, with 10 bases left in between. Per the germline V gene, CDR1 is KGHSH and CDR2 is LQKENI. The CDR3 contains 12 residues.

The V gene is TRBV11-2, the J gene TRBJ1-1; D may be TRBD1 (6 bases). The germline V and J ends were trimmed by 0 bases and 2 bases, with 16 bases remaining between them. The CDR3 length is 17 residues. Germline CDR1 reads SGHAT; CDR2 reads FQNNGV. In DNA, the CDR3 is TGTGCCAGCAGCTTAGAAACAGGGTGGCTTAAAAACACTGAAGCTTTCTTT. Protein: CASSLETGWLKNTEAFF.

This clone appeared a few times. V is TRBV27 and J is TRBJ2-5, with a possible D match to TRBD2 (6 bases). The germline V gene has CDR1 MNHEY and CDR2 SMNVEV (reference sequence). The CDR3 is made up of 15 amino acids. Trimming cost V 5 bases and J 0 bases, with 13 bases left between them. The CDR3 region is CASSGDGGYQETQYF. CDR3 sequence (DNA): TGTGCCAGCAGTGGGGATGGGGGGTACCAAGAGACCCAGTACTTC.

The chain links TRBV15 to TRBJ2-3, with TRBD2 identical over 8 bases. CDR1 is LNHNV, CDR2 YYDKDF, per germline (reference sequence). This CDR3 has 16 residues. The V segment lost 1 base and the J segment 3 bases; nucleotides outside the gene matches: 6. This CDR3 reads CATSRGVAGRTDTQYF. The CDR3 coding sequence is TGTGCCACCAGCAGAGGAGTAGCGGGAAGGACAGATACGCAGTATTTT.

The chain combines TRBV28 with TRBJ1-2; D possibly corresponds to TRBD1 (6 bases). V was pared by 6 bases and J by 4 bases, with 15 bases between. The CDR3 is made up of 14 amino acids. CDR1 MDHEN and CDR2 SYDVKM come from the germline V gene. CDR3 sequence reads: CASRPRGPLYGYTF. CDR3 DNA: TGTGCCAGCAGGCCCAGGGGACCCCTCTATGGCTACACCTTC.